What follows is one T cell receptor (beta chain) and its context. Its antigen is unidentified. This could be a read error, since a much larger clone is one nucleotide away. The CDR3 is made up of 13 amino acids. Germline V gene data show CDR1 as MNHNY and CDR2 as SVGAGI (reference sequence). The ends were cut back, 5 bases at V and 4 bases at J, with 11 bases in the middle. Three rounds of nested PCR, following a modified ARM-PCR protocol, produced the TCRbeta library. Using its own MiXCR run on the multiplex PCR reads, TCRdb lists one record per CDR3 protein. Among fewer than 150,000 distinct CDR3 sequences listed, 60% to 70% were seen once. No cell sorting was done before RNA was extracted from the tissue. The sample originates from a study of tumor and adjacent non-tumor tissue in lung cancer. Study background: The patients, roughly 9 men and roughly 5 women, were about 30 to 85 with stage I to III disease.

Study-wide results and limits: Tumor tissue had significantly higher TCR diversity than normal lung. Tumor TCR diversity, when higher, was linked to shorter survival.

The chain joins TRBV6-6 to TRBJ2-5; tentatively, D is TRBD2 (5 bases). This sequence originates from a man between 60 and 75 years old with small cell lung cancer. Sequenced material: lung tumor tissue. Here the CDR3 DNA reads TGTGCCAGCAGTGGAGGTCCTTCAGAGACCCAGTACTTC. Translating gives CASSGGPSETQYF.